Listed here is a single T cell receptor beta chain. This sample stems from a study of identical twins. Germline V gene data show CDR1 as SGHAT and CDR2 as FQNNGV. The CDR3 is 18 amino acids. J gave up 1 base and V 1 base, and 8 bases lay outside the gene matches. With template switching, a universal primer site was added, and the cDNA carried unique molecular identifiers. TCRdb re-called the 5' RACE reads with MiXCR, one entry per CDR3 protein. Of approximately 600,000 distinct CDR3 sequences listed, roughly 6.6% are singletons. The same data also contributed to another study, on yellow fever vaccine responses in identical twins.

Material: PBMCs. The chain uses TRBV11-2 and TRBJ2-7, with 12 bases lining up with TRBD2. This sequence was found in a woman aged 18-29 years in good health. The CDR3 reads CASSLVVGLAGLSYEQYF. The CDR3 region has the DNA TGTGCCAGCAGCTTAGTAGTGGGACTAGCGGGCCTGTCCTACGAGCAGTACTTC.